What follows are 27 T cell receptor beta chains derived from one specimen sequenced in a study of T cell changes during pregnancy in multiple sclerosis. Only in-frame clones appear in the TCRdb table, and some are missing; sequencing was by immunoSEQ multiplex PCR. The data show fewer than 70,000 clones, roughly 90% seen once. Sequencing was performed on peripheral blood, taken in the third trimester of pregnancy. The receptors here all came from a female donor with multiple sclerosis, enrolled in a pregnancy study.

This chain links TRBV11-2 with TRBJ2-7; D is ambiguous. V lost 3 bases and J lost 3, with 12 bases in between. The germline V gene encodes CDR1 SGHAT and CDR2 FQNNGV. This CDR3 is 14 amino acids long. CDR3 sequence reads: CASSFMGPLYEQYF. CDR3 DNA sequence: TGTGCCAGCAGCTTTATGGGCCCCCTCTACGAGCAGTACTTC.

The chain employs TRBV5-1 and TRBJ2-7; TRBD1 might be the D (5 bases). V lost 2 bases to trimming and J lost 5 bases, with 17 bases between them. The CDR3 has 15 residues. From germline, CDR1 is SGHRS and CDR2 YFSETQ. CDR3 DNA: TGCGCCAGCAGCTTAGGCAGGACATTCGACGACGAGCAGTACTTC. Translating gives CASSLGRTFDDEQYF.

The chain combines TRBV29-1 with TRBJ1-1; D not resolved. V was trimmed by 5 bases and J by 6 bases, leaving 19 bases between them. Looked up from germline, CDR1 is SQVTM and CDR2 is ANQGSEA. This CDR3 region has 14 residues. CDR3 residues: CSVITWPEVAEAFF. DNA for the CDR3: TGCAGCGTTATTACTTGGCCAGAGGTGGCTGAAGCTTTCTTT.

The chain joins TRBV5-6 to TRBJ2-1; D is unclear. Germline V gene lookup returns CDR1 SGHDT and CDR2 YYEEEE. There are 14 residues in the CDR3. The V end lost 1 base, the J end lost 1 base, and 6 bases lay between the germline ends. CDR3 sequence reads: CASSLPGSYNEQFF. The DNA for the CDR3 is TGTGCCAGCAGCTTGCCAGGATCCTACAATGAGCAGTTCTTC.

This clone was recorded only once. Written as DNA, the CDR3 is TGTGCCAGCTCACCACATGCGGGGGAAGAGCAGTTCTTC. The encoded protein is CASSPHAGEEQFF. The V call is TRBV18, the J call TRBJ2-1, with 7 bases that match TRBD2. The length of the CDR3 is 13 residues. From germline, CDR1 is KGHSH and CDR2 LQKENI. V trimming: 1 base; J trimming: 10 bases; junction bases outside the gene matches: 4.

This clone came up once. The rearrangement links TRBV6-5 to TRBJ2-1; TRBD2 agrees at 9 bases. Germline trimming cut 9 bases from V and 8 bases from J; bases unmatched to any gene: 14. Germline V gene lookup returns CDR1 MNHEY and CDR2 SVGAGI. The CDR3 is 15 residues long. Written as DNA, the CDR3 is TGTGCCAGTTGGTGGGCGGGGGGGCCTAGGGATGAGCAGTTCTTC. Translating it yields CASWWAGGPRDEQFF.

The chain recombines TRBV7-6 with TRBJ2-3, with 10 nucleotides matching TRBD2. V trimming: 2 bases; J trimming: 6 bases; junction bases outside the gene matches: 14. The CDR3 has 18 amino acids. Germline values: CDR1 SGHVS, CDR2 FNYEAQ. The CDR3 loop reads CASSLHGLAGAPSDTQYF. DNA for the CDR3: TGTGCCAGCAGCTTACACGGGCTAGCGGGGGCCCCGTCGGATACGCAGTATTTT.

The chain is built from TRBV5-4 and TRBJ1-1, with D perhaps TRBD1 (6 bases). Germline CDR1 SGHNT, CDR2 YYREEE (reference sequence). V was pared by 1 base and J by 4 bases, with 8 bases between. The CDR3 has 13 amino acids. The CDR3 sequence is CASSLTGSTEAFF. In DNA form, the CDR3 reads TGTGCCAGCAGCTTGACAGGGAGCACTGAAGCTTTCTTT.

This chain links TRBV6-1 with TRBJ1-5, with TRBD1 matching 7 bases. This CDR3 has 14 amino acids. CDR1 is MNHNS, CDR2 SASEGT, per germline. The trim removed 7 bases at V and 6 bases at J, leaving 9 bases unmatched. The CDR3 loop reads CASNPTGTGQPQHF. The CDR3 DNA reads TGTGCCAGCAATCCGACAGGGACCGGTCAGCCCCAGCATTTT.

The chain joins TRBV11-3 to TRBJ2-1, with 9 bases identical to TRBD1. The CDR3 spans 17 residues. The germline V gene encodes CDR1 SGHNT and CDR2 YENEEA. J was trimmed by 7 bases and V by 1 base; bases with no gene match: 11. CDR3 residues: CASSLGGVLDRGNEQFF. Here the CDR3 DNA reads TGTGCCAGCAGCTTAGGAGGGGTCCTAGACAGGGGGAATGAGCAGTTCTTC.

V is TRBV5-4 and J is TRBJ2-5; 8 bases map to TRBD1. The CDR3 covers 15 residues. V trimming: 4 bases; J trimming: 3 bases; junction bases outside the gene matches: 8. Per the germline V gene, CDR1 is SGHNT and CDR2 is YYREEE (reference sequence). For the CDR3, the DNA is TGTGCCAGCAGCCTACTCGACAGGGGCGAAGAGACCCAGTACTTC. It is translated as CASSLLDRGEETQYF.

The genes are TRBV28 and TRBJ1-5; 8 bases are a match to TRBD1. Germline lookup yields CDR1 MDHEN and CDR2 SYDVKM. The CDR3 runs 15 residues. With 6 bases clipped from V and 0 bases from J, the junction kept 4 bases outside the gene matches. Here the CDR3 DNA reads TGTGCCAGCAGGGGACAGGCATATAGCAATCAGCCCCAGCATTTT. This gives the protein CASRGQAYSNQPQHF.

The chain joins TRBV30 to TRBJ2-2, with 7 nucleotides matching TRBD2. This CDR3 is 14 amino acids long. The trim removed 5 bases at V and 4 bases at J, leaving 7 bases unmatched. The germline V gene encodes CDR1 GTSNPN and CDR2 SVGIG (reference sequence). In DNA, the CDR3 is TGTGCCTGGGGGGGGGAATCGGTCACCGGGGAGCTGTTTTTT. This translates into CAWGGESVTGELFF.

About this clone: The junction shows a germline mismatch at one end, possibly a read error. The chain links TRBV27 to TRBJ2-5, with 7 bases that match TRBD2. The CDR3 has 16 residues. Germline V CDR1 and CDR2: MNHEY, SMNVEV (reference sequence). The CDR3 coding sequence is TGCCGCGGGGAGAGGGGAGGGTATCTCCACCAAGAGACCCAGTACTTC. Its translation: CRGERGGYLHQETQYF.

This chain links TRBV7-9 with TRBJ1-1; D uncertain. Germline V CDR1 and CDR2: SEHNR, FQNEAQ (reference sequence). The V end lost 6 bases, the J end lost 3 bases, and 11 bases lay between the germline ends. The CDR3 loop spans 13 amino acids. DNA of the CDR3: TGTGCCAGCAGTTGGGCCCCAGACACTGAAGCTTTCTTT. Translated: CASSWAPDTEAFF.

The CDR3, as DNA: TGTGCCAGCAGCTTGTTGATAGGGGGGGGGATCCAAGAGACCCAGTACTTC. Its protein product is CASSLLIGGGIQETQYF. V usage is TRBV5-5 and J usage is TRBJ2-5; possible D gene TRBD2, 7 bases. V dropped 1 base and J dropped 1 base, with 17 bases sitting between them. This CDR3 comprises 17 residues. Germline lookup yields CDR1 SGHKS and CDR2 YYEKEE (reference sequence).

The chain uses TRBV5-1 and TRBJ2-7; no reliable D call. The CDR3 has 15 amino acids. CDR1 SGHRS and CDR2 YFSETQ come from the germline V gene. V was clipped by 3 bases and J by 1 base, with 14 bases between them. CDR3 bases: TGCGCCAGCAGCTCCGGTCCTACCCTGTCCTACGAGCAGTACTTC. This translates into CASSSGPTLSYEQYF. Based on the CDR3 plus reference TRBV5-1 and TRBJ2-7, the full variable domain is KAGVTQTPRYLIKTRGQQVTLSCSPISGHRSVSWYQQTPGQGLQFLFEYFSETQRNKGNFPGRFSGRQFSNSRSEMNVSTLELGDSALYLCASSSGPTLSYEQYFGPGTRLTVT.

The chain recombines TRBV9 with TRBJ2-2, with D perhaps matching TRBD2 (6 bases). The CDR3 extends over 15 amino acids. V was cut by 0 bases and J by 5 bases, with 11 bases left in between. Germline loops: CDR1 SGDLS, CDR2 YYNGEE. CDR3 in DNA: TGTGCCAGCAGCGTAGCGACGGGGGTAACCGGGGAGCTGTTTTTT. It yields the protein CASSVATGVTGELFF.

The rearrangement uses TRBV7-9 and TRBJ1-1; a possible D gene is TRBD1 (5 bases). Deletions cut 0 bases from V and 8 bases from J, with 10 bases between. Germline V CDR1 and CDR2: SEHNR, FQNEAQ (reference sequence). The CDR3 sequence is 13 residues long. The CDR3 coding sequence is TGTGCCAGCAGCTTAGCAGGGGAAGGGGAAGCTTTCTTT. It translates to CASSLAGEGEAFF.

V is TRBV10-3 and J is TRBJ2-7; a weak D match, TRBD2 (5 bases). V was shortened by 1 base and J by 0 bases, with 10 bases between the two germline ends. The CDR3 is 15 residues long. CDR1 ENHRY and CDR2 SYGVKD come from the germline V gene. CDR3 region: CAISELEALSYEQYF. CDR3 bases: TGTGCCATCAGTGAGTTGGAGGCACTCTCCTACGAGCAGTACTTC.

CDR3 nucleotides: TGTGCCAGCTCCCCGACAGGGTGGGACTACGAGCAGTACTTC. It translates to CASSPTGWDYEQYF. The V and J genes are TRBV18 and TRBJ2-7; 7 bases line up with TRBD1. After removal of 6 bases from V and 3 bases from J, the junction contained 8 bases not matched to a gene. CDR1 is KGHSH and CDR2 is LQKENI in the germline V gene. The CDR3 loop spans 14 amino acids.

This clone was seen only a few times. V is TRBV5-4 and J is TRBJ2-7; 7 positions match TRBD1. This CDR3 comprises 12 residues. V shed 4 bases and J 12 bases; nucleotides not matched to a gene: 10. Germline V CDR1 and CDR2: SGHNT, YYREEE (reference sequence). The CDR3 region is CASSAVQGSLYF. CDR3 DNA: TGTGCCAGCAGCGCCGTACAGGGGAGTCTGTACTTC.

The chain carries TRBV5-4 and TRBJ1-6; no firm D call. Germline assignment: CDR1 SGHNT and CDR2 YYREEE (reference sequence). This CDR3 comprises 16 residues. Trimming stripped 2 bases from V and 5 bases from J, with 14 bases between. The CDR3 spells CASSFGGPVDNSPLHF. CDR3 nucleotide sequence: TGTGCCAGCAGCTTTGGAGGGCCGGTTGATAATTCACCCCTCCACTTT.

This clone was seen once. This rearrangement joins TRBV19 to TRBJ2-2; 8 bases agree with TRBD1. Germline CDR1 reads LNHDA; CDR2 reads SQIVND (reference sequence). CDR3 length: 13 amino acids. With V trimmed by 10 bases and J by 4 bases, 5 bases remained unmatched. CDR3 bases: TGTGCCACCAGGGGGCTGGGCACCGGGGAGCTGTTTTTT. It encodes CATRGLGTGELFF.

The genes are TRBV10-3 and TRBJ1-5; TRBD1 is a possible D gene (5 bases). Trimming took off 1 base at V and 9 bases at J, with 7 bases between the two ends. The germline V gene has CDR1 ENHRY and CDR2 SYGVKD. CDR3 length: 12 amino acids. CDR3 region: CAISEFRGPQHF. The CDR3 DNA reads TGTGCCATCAGTGAGTTTAGGGGGCCCCAGCATTTT.

CDR3 DNA: TGTGCCAGCAGTTACGACACCCGCCCCGAAAAACTGTTTTTT. Translating it yields CASSYDTRPEKLFF. The rearrangement links TRBV6-5 to TRBJ1-4; no clear D gene. Looked up from germline, CDR1 is MNHEY and CDR2 is SVGAGI. The CDR3 covers 14 residues. V lost 2 bases, J lost 8 bases, and 12 bases lay in between.

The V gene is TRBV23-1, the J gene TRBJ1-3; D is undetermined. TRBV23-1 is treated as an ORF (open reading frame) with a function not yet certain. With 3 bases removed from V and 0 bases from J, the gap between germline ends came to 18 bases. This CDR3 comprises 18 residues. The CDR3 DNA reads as TGCGCCAGCAGTCACCGCAACTCAGGCGCGAGCTCTGGAAACACCATATATTTT. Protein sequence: CASSHRNSGASSGNTIYF.